Sequencing of this T cell receptor (beta chain) was carried out in a study of Graves' ophthalmopathy and Graves' hyperthyroidism (dated by TCRdb to 2017 to 2018). With regard to the full study: Peripheral blood was collected before any treatment was given, at the time of initial diagnosis. TCR beta repertoire signatures were used to distinguish Graves' ophthalmopathy from Graves' hyperthyroidism and to predict progression to ophthalmopathy. In total, 135 blood samples were TCR-sequenced: under 45 ophthalmopathy, 75 hyperthyroidism and about 17 hyperthyroidism-to-ophthalmopathy patients. To explore V-J signatures distinguishing ophthalmopathy from hyperthyroidism, a discovery set of 100 or so patients (about 43 ophthalmopathy, some 57 stable hyperthyroidism) was enrolled. An independent validation cohort was composed of 18 to 20 hyperthyroidism patients and more than 15 patients who later progressed from hyperthyroidism to ophthalmopathy. T-cell repertoires of thyroid tissue and blood were compared in six hyperthyroidism patients. Once sampling was done, hyperthyroidism patients were given methimazole at a starting dose of 30 mg daily, while ophthalmopathy patients were given high-dose intravenous methylprednisolone. General conclusions and limits of the study: In validation, the model predicted ophthalmopathy progression with roughly 68% sensitivity and about 73% specificity; 12 predicted patients were CT-confirmed with GO in a median of around 6 months. The 13-signature model separated ophthalmopathy from stable hyperthyroidism with roughly 89% sensitivity and almost 84% specificity in cross-validation, and 80%/75% in the test set. Sample size was not statistically predetermined, and group allocation was not concealed from the investigators. Most expanded thyroid clonotypes with a frequency above 0.001 also appeared in blood, which suggests that blood repertoires may reflect the immune response in the thyroid.

This clonotype was seen many times. What antigen it recognizes has not been identified. Base qualities are missing; no much larger clone stands one base away. TCR beta CDR3 regions were amplified from RNA transcripts for repertoire sequencing. A first-round RT-PCR used HTBI primers with the Qiagen OneStep RT-PCR kit, followed by a second-round multiplex PCR, size selection and purification. Libraries were sequenced on an Illumina HiSeq2000 using paired-end 100 bp reads. Per the source publication's procedure: SOAPnuke was used for read processing, and reads with adapters, uncalled bases, a mean Phred below 15, or no exact constant-primer or identifier match were discarded. COPE v1.2.5 was used to merge high-quality paired reads. Each unique nucleotide sequence was defined as a clonotype, and clonotypes were aligned to IMGT TRB V, D and J references with MiTCR v1.1. The analysis was limited to V-J combinations with a frequency above 0.0001, which together covered 99.2% of repertoires. A TCR clonal expansion and chaos score per V-J combination was defined as the ratio of F50 clonal expansion to chaos observed in the TCRdist matrix. Welch's t-statistics and random forest were used to reduce features to approximately 13 V-J combinations, which were fed into a naive Bayes classifier. The similarity between thyroid and blood repertoires was quantified using the Morisita-Horn index. The public reads were quality trimmed at Q25 with fastp and then assembled into clones with MiXCR by TCRdb, keeping productive beta chains. Duplicate CDR3 protein sequences are folded into a single record with the most common DNA and genes. V and J calls and clone size were set by TCRdb, not the authors. This sample comprises more than 550,000 distinct CDR3 sequences, over 40% of them detected only once. Under 3.5% of the sample rests with the top ten.

Patients with ophthalmopathy had moderately to severely active disease, with a Clinical Activity Score of 3 or more, a NOSPECS grade of 4 or more, and a disease duration of less than 3 months. Patients were excluded if they had other autoimmune diseases, uncontrolled infections, pregnancy or lactation. Diagnosis was based on clinical symptoms, serum thyroxine, TRAb, thyroid ultrasound and orbital computed tomography. Ficoll-Paque density gradient centrifugation was used to isolate PBMCs from 10 ml of fresh peripheral blood. Total RNA was extracted with Trizol reagent and quality-checked on an Agilent 2100 Bioanalyzer. Trimming at the junction amounts to 0 bases on V and 6 bases on J, and the germline ends lie 11 bases apart. Measured from the cysteine to the phenylalanine, the CDR3 is 14 residues long. Only the CDR3 part of the read is kept: 42 bases, read in frame from the first base. The CDR1 and CDR2 encoded by the germline V gene (reference sequence) are LNHNV and YYDKDF.

The chain is encoded by TRBV15 joined to TRBJ1-1; a tentative D match to TRBD1 spans 6 bases. Sequenced input: peripheral blood. The clonotype originates from an adult man with Graves' ophthalmopathy. The CDR3 protein: CATSREGGSPEAFF. The DNA is as follows: TGTGCCACCAGCAGAGAAGGGGGGTCCCCTGAAGCTTTCTTT.